The sample holds a few counts of the clone carrying this T cell receptor (beta chain). These data come from a study of blood T cell repertoires in COVID-19. Study information: The United States, Italy and Spain were the sources of the acute and convalescent COVID-19 samples. T cells, B-cell-depleted T cells, or PBMCs supplied cDNA or gDNA.

Authors' analysis steps: Estimation of nucleated cell counts relied on the amplification of reference gene primers. The protocol was immunoSEQ multiplex PCR, while the TCRdb copy is restricted to in-frame clones and leaves out a portion. V, J and clone size are those of that table, while D and trimming were read from the DNA. The sample holds 200,000 or so clones, around 86% seen once. The CDR3 loop spans 15 amino acids. With V trimmed by 6 bases and J by 4 bases, 8 bases remained unmatched. In germline, CDR1 is SNHLY, CDR2 FYNNEI. What was sequenced was peripheral blood. The chain employs TRBV2 and TRBJ1-3; 8 bases are shared with TRBD1. This TCR was sampled from a man in his fifties or sixties with acute or convalescent COVID-19. The CDR3 is CASRVGTGSGNTIYF. Written as DNA, the CDR3 is TGTGCCAGCAGGGTCGGGACAGGATCCGGAAACACCATATATTTT.